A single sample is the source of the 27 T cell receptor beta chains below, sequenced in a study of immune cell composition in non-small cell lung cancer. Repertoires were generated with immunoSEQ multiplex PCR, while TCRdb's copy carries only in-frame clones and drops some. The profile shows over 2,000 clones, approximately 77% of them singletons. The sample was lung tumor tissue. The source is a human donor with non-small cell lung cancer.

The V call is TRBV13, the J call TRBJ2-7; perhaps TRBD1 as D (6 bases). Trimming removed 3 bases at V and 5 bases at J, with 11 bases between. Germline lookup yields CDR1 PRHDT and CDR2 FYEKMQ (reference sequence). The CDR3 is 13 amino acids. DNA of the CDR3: TGTGCCAGCAGCTTCTCCAGGGGCGACGAGCAGTACTTC. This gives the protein CASSFSRGDEQYF.

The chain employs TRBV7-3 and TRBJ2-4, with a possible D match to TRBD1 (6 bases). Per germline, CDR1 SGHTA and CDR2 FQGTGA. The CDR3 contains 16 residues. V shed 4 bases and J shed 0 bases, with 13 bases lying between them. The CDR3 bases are TGTGCCAGCAGCTCTTATCCAGGGGTAGCCAAAAACATTCAGTACTTC. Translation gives CASSSYPGVAKNIQYF. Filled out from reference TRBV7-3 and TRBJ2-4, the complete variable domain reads GAGVSQTPSNKVTEKGKYVELRCDPISGHTALYWYRQSLGQGPEFLIYFQGTGAADDSGLPNDRFFAVRPEGSVSTLKIQRTERGDSAVYLCASSSYPGVAKNIQYFGAGTRLSVL.

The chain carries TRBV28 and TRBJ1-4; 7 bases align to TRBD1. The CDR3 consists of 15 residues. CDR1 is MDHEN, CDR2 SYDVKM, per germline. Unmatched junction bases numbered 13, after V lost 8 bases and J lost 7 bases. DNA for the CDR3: TGTGCCAGCGCCCACTACTACAGGGGTGGTGAAAAACTGTTTTTT. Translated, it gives CASAHYYRGGEKLFF.

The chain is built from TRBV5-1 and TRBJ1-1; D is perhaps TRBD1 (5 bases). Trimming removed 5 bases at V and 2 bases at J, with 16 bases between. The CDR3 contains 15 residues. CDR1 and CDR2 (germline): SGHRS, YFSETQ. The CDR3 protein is CASRTRGGSNTEAFF. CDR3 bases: TGCGCCAGCAGGACCCGGGGGGGATCAAACACTGAAGCTTTCTTT.

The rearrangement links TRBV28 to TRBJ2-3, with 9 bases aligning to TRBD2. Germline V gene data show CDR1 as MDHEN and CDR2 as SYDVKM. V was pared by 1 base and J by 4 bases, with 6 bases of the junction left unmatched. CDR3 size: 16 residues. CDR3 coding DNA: TGTGCCAGCAGTTTATCGCGGGGGGGCTATGCAGATACGCAGTATTTT. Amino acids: CASSLSRGGYADTQYF.

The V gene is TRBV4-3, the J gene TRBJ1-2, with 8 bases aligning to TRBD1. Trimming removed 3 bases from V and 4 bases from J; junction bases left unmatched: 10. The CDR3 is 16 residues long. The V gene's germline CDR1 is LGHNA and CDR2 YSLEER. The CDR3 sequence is CASSHRAGGIGYGYTF. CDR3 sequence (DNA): TGCGCCAGCAGCCACCGAGCAGGGGGCATTGGCTATGGCTACACCTTC.

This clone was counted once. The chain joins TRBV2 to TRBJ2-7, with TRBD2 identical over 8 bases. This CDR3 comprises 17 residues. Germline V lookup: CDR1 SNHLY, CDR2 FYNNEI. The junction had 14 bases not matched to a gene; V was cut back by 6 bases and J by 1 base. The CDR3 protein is CASSPGLALKSSYEQYF. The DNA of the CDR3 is TGTGCCAGCAGCCCCGGACTAGCTCTAAAATCATCCTACGAGCAGTACTTC.

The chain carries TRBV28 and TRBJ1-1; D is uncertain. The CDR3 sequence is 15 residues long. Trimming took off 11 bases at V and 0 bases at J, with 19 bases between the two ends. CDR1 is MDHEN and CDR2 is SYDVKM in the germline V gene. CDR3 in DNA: TGTGCCGGTCTAAGCCGAGGCAGCTTGAACACTGAAGCTTTCTTT. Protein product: CAGLSRGSLNTEAFF.

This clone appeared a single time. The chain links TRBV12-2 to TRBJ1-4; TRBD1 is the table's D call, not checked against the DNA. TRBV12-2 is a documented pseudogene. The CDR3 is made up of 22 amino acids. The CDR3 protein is CASRLSGPGRDSYRATNEKLFF. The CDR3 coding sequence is TGTGCAAGTCGCTTAAGTGGCCCCGGCAGGGATTCTTATCGGGCAACTAATGAAAAACTGTTTTTT.

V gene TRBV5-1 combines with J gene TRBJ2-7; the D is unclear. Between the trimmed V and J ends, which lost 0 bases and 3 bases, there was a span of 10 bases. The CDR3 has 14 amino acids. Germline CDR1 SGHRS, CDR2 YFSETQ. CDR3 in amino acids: CASSLDGRGYEQYF. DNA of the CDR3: TGCGCCAGCAGCTTGGACGGCAGAGGCTACGAGCAGTACTTC. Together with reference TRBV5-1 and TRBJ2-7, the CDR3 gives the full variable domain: KAGVTQTPRYLIKTRGQQVTLSCSPISGHRSVSWYQQTPGQGLQFLFEYFSETQRNKGNFPGRFSGRQFSNSRSEMNVSTLELGDSALYLCASSLDGRGYEQYFGPGTRLTVT.

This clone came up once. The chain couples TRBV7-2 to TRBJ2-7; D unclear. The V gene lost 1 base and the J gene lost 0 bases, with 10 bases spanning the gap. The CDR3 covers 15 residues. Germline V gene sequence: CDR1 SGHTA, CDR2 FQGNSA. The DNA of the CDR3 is TGTGCCAGCAGCTTAGATGCAGGCAGCTCCTACGAGCAGTACTTC. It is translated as CASSLDAGSSYEQYF. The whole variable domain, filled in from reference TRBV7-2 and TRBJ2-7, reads GAGVSQSPSNKVTEKGKDVELRCDPISGHTALYWYRQSLGQGLEFLIYFQGNSAPDKSGLPSDRFSAERTGGSVSTLTIQRTQQEDSAVYLCASSLDAGSSYEQYFGPGTRLTVT.

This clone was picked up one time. DNA for the CDR3: TGTGCCAGCAGTCAGGGGCCCGCACCTAATGAAAAACTGTTTTTT. Amino acids: CASSQGPAPNEKLFF. The chain has TRBV28 and TRBJ1-4, with D perhaps TRBD1 (6 bases). The V and J ends lost 5 bases and 3 bases respectively, with 13 bases between them. CDR1 MDHEN and CDR2 SYDVKM come from the germline V gene. The length of the CDR3 is 15 residues.

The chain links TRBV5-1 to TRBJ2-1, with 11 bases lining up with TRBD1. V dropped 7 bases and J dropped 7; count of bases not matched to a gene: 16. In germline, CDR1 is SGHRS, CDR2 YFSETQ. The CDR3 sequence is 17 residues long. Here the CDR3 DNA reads TGCGCCAGCCAGCCCGAAGGAGTCGGACAGGGGGCAAATGAGCAGTTCTTC. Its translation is CASQPEGVGQGANEQFF.

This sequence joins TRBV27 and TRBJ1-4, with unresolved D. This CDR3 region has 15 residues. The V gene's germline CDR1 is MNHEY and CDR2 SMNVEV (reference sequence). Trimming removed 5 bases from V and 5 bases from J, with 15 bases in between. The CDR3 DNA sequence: TGTGCCAGCAGTCCCCGTACGGGGTACAATGAAAAACTGTTTTTT. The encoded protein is CASSPRTGYNEKLFF.

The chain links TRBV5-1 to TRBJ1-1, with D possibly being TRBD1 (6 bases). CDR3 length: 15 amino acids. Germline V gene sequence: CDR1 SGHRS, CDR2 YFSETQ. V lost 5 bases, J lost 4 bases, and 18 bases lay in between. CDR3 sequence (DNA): TGCGCCAGCAGACCGACAGGCGGAGACGGCACTGAAGCTTTCTTT. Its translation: CASRPTGGDGTEAFF.

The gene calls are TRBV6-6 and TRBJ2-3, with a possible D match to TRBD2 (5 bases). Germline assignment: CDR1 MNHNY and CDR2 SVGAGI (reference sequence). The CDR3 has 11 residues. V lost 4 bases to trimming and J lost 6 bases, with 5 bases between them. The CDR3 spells CASSSGDTQYF. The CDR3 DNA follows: TGTGCCAGCAGTTCGGGGGATACGCAGTATTTT.

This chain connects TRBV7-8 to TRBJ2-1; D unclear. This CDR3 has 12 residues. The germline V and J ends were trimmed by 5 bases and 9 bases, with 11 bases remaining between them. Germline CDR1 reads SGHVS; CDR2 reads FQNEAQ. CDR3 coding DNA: TGTGCCAGCAGCCCCTCCGTCGGTGAGCAGTTCTTC. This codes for CASSPSVGEQFF.

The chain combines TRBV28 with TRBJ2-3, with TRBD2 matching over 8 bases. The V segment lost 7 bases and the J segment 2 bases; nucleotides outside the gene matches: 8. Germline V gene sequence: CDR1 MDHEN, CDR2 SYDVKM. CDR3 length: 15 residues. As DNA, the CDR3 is TGTGCCAGCACCGGCGGGGGGTCCCTCACAGATACGCAGTATTTT. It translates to CASTGGGSLTDTQYF.

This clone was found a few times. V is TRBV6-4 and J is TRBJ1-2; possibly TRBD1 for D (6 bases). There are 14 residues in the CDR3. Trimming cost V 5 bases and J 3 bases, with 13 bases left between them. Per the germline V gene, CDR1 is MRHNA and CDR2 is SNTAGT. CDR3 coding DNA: TGTGCCAGCAGTCCCGAAACAGGGCACTATGGCTACACCTTC. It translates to CASSPETGHYGYTF.

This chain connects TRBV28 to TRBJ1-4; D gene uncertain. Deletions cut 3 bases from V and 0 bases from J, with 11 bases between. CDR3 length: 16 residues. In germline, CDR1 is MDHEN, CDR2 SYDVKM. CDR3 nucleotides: TGTGCCAGCAGTTTGTCTACAGCACCAACTAATGAAAAACTGTTTTTT. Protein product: CASSLSTAPTNEKLFF.

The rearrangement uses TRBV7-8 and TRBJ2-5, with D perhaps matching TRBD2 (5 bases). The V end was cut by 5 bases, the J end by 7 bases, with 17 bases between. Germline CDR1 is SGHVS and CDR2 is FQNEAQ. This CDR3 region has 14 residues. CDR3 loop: CASSLSGGRGTQYF. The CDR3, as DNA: TGTGCCAGCAGCCTCAGCGGTGGGAGAGGGACCCAGTACTTC.

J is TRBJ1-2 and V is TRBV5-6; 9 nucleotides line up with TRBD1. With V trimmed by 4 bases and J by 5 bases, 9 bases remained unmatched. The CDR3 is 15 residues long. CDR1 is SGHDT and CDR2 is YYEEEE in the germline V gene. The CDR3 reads CASSRGQGGWYGYTF. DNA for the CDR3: TGTGCCAGCAGCCGGGGACAGGGAGGTTGGTATGGCTACACCTTC.

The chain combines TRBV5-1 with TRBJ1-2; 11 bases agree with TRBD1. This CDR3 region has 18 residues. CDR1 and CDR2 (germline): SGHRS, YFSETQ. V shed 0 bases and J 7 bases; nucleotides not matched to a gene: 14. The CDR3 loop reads CASSLGTLWTGGSGGYTF. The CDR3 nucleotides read TGCGCCAGCAGCTTGGGGACCTTATGGACAGGGGGCTCCGGTGGCTACACCTTC.

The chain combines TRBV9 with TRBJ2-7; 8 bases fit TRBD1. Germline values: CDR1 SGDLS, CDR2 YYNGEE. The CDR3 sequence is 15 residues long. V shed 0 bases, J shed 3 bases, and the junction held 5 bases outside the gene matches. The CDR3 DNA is TGTGCCAGCAGCGTAGGACCCGGACAGGGCTACGAGCAGTACTTC. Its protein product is CASSVGPGQGYEQYF.

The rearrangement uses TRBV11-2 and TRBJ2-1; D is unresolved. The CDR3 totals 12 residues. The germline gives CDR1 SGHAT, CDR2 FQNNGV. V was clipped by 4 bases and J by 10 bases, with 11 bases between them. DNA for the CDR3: TGTGCCAGCAGCTCGGTAAGATGGGAGCAGTTCTTC. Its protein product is CASSSVRWEQFF.

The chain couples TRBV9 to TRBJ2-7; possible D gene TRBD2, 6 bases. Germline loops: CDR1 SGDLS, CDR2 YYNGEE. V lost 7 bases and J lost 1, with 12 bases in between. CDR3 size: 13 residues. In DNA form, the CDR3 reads TGTGCCAGCGGGGGACTTGCTTCCTACGAGCAGTACTTC. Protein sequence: CASGGLASYEQYF. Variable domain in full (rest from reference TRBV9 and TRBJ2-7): DSGVTQTPKHLITATGQRVTLRCSPRSGDLSVYWYQQSLDQGLQFLIQYYNGEERAKGNILERFSAQQFPDLHSELNLSSLELGDSALYFCASGGLASYEQYFGPGTRLTVT.

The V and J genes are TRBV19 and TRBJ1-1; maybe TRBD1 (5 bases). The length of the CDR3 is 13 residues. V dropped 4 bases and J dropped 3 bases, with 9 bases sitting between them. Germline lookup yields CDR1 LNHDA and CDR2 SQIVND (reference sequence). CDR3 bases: TGTGCCAGTAGTAGGACACAGGACACTGAAGCTTTCTTT. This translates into CASSRTQDTEAFF.